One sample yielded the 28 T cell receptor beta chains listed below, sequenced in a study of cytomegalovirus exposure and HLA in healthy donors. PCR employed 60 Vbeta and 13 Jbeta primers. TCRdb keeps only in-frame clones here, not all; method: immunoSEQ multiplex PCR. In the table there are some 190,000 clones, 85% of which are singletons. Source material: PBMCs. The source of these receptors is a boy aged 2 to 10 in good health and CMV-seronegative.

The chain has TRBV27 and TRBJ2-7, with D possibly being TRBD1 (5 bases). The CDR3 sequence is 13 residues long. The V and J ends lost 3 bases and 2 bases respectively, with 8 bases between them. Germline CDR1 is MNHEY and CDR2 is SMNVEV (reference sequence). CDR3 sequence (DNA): TGTGCCAGCAGTTTGACAGATCCCTACGAGCAGTACTTC. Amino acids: CASSLTDPYEQYF.

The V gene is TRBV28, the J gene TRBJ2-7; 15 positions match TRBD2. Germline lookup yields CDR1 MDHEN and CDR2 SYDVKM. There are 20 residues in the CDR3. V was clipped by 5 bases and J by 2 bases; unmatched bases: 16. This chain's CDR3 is CASSPNIRTSGGGSTYEQYV. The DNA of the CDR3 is TGTGCCAGCAGTCCAAACATACGGACTAGCGGGGGGGGGAGCACCTACGAGCAGTACGTC.

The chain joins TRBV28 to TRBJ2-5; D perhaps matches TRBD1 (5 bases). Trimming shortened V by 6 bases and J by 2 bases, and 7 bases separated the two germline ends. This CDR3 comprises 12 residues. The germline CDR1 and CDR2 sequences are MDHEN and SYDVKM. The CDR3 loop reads CASRTAQETQYF. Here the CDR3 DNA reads TGTGCCAGCAGGACAGCTCAAGAGACCCAGTACTTC.

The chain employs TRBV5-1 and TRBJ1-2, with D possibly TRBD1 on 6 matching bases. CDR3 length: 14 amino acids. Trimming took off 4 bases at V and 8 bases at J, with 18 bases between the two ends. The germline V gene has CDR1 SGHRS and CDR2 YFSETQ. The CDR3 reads CASSQTGRGRGYTF. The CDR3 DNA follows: TGCGCCAGCAGCCAAACAGGGAGAGGAAGAGGCTACACCTTC.

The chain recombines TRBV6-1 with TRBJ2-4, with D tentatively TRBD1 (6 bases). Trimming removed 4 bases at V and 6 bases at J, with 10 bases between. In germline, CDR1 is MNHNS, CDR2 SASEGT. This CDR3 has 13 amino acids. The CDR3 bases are TGTGCCAGCAGTGTAGGACAGCCAAACATTCAGTACTTC. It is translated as CASSVGQPNIQYF.

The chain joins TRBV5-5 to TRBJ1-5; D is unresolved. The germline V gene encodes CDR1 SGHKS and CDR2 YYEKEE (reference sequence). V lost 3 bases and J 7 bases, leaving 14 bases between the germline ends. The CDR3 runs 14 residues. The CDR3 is CASSSGPWSQPQHF. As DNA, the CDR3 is TGTGCCAGCAGCTCAGGCCCTTGGTCCCAGCCCCAGCATTTT.

The CDR3 DNA is TGTGCCAGTAGTCTCCGGGGGGGCGACGGGGAGCTGTTTTTT. Translating gives CASSLRGGDGELFF. V and J are TRBV19 and TRBJ2-2, with TRBD2 matching over 8 bases. Germline V CDR1 and CDR2: LNHDA, SQIVND (reference sequence). The CDR3 runs 14 residues. V was pared by 5 bases and J by 7 bases, with 6 bases of the junction left unmatched.

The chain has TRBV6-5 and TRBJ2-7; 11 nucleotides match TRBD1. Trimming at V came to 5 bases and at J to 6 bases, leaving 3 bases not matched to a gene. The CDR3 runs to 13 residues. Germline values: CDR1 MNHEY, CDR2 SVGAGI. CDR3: CASSRTGGGEQYF. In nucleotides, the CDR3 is TGTGCCAGCAGTAGGACAGGGGGCGGCGAGCAGTACTTC.

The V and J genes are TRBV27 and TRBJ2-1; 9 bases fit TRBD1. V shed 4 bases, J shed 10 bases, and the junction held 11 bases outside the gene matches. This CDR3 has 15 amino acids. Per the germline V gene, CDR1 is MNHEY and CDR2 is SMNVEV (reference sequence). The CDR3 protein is CASSSSPLGTGEQFF. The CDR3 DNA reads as TGTGCCAGCAGTTCTAGCCCCCTGGGGACAGGGGAGCAGTTCTTC.

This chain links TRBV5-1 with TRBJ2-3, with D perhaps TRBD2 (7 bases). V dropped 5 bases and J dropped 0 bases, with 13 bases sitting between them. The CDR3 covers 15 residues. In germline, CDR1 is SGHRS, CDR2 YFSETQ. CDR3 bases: TGCGCCAGCAGACGGGGGGCGGGGAGCACAGATACGCAGTATTTT. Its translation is CASRRGAGSTDTQYF.

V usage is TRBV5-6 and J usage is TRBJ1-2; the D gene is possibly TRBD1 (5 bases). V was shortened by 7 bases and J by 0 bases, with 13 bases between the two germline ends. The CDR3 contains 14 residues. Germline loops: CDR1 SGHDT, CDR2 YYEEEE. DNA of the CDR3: TGTGCCAGCTGGACACAACATTCTAACTATGGCTACACCTTC. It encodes CASWTQHSNYGYTF.

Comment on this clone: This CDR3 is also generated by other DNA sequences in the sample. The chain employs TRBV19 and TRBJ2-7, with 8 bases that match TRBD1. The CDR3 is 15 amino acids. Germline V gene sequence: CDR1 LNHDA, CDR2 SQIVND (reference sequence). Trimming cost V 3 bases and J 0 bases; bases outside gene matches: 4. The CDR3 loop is CASSMGRGPSYEQYF. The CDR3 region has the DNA TGTGCCAGTAGTATGGGCAGGGGGCCCTCCTACGAGCAGTACTTC.

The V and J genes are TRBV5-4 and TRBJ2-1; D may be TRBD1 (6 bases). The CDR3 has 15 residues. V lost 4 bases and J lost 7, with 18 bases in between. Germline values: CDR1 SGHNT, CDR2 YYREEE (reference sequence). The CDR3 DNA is TGTGCCAGCAGCCCCAGGGGCGGCAGAGAGAATGAGCAGTTCTTC. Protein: CASSPRGGRENEQFF.

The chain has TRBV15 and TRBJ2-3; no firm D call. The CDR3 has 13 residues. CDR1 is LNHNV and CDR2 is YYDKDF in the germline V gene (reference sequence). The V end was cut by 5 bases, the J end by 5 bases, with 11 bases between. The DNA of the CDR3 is TGTGCCACCAGCCGTGGGCCGAAAGATACGCAGTATTTT. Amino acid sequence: CATSRGPKDTQYF.

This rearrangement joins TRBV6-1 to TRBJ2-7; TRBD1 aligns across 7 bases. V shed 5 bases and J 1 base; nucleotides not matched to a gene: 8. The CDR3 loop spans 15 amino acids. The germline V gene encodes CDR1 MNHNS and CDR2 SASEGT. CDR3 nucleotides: TGTGCCAGCAGTCCCCCTACGACAGGGTCCTACGAGCAGTACTTC. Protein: CASSPPTTGSYEQYF.

This CDR3 reads CASSRTGLQETQYF. CDR3 bases: TGTGCCAGCAGCAGAACAGGCTTACAAGAGACCCAGTACTTC. The chain employs TRBV7-3 and TRBJ2-5; weak D call: TRBD1 (5 bases). This CDR3 has 14 amino acids. The V gene's germline CDR1 is SGHTA and CDR2 FQGTGA. Trimming shortened V by 5 bases and J by 2 bases, and 12 bases separated the two germline ends.

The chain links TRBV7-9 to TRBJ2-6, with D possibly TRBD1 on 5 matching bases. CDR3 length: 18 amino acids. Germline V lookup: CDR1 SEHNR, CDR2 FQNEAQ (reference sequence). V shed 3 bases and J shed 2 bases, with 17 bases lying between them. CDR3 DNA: TGTGCCAGCAGCTTGATCTGGCAGGGATCGACTGGGGCCAACGTCCTGACTTTC. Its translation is CASSLIWQGSTGANVLTF. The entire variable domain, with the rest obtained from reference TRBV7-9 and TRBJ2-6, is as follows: DTGVSQNPRHKITKRGQNVTFRCDPISEHNRLYWYRQTLGQGPEFLTYFQNEAQLEKSRLLSDRFSAERPKGSFSTLEIQRTEQGDSAMYLCASSLIWQGSTGANVLTFGAGSRLTVL.

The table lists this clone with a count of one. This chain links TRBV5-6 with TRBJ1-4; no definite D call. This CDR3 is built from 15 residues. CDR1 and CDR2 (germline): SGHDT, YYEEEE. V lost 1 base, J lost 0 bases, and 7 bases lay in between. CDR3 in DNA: TGTGCCAGCAGCTTGCTACAGACAACTAATGAAAAACTGTTTTTT. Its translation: CASSLLQTTNEKLFF.

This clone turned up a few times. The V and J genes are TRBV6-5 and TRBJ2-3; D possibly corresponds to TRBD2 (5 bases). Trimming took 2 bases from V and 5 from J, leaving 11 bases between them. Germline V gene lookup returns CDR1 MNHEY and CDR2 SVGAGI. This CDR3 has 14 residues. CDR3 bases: TGTGCCAGCAGTTACGACCTAGCCCAAGATACGCAGTATTTT. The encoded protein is CASSYDLAQDTQYF.

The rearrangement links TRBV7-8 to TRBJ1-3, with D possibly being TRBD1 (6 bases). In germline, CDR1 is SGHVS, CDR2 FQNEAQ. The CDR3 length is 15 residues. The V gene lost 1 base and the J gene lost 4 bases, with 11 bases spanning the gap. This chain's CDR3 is CASSLVGGPGNTIYF. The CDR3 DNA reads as TGTGCCAGCAGCTTAGTCGGGGGGCCCGGAAACACCATATATTTT.

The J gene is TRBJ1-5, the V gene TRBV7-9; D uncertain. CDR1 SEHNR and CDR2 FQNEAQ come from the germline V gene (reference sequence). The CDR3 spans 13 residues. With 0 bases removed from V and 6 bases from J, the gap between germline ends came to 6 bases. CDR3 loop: CASSLAGSQPQHF. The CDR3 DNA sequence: TGTGCCAGCAGCTTAGCGGGGAGTCAGCCCCAGCATTTT.

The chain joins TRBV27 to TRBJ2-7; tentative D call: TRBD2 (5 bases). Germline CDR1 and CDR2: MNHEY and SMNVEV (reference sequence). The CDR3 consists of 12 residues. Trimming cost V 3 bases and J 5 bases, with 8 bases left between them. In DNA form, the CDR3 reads TGTGCCAGCAGTTTCGGGGAGAACGAGCAGTACTTC. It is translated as CASSFGENEQYF.

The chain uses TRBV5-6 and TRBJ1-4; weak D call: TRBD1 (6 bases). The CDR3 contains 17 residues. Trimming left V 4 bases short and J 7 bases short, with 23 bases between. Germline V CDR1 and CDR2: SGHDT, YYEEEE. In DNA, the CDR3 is TGTGCCAGCAGCCGACGGACAGCCCAAAAGGGGAGTGAAAAACTGTTTTTT. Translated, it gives CASSRRTAQKGSEKLFF.

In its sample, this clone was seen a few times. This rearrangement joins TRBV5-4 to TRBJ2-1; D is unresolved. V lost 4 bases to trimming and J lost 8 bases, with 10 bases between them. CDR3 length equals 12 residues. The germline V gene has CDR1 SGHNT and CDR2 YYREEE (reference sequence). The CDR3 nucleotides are TGTGCCAGCAGCCCGAGCTTTTATGAGCAGTTCTTC. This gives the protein CASSPSFYEQFF.

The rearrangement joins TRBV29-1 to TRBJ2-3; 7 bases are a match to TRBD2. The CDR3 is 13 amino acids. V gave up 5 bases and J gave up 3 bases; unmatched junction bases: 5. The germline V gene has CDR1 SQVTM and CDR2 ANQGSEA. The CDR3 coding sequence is TGCAGCGTTCTCACTAGCGCGACAGATACGCAGTATTTT. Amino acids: CSVLTSATDTQYF.

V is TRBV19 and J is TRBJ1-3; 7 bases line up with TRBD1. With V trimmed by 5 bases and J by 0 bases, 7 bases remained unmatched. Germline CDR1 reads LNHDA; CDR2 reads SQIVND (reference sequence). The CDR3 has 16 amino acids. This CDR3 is CASSLGQASSGNTIYF. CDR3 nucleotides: TGTGCCAGTAGTCTTGGACAGGCCAGCTCTGGAAACACCATATATTTT. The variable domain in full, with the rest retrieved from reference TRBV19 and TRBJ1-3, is DGGITQSPKYLFRKEGQNVTLSCEQNLNHDAMYWYRQDPGQGLRLIYYSQIVNDFQKGDIAEGYSVSREKKESFPLTVTSAQKNPTAFYLCASSLGQASSGNTIYFGEGSWLTVV.

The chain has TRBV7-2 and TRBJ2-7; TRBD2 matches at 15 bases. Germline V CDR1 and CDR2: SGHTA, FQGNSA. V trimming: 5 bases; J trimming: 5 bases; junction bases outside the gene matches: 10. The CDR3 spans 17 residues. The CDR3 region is CASSAGLAGGKWDEQYF. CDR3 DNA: TGTGCCAGCAGCGCCGGACTAGCGGGAGGGAAATGGGACGAGCAGTACTTC.

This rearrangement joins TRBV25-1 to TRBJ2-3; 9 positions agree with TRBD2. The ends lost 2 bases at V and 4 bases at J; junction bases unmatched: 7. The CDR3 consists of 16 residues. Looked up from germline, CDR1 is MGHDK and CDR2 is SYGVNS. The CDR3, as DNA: TGTGCCAGCAGTGAAGCGCCTAGCGGGGTGTCAGATACGCAGTATTTT. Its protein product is CASSEAPSGVSDTQYF.